The 27 T cell receptor beta chains below all came from one sample that was sequenced in a study of siplizumab effects on memory and regulatory T cells. Measured with immunoSEQ multiplex PCR; TCRdb has only the in-frame clones, and not every one. The sample contains about 100,000 clones, around nine tenths of which appear only once. Sequenced: non-Treg CD4+ T cells sorted from blood. The receptor source for this set is a human donor in good health.

This clone was seen a single time. This rearrangement joins TRBV7-8 to TRBJ2-2; 11 bases map to TRBD2. The length of the CDR3 is 14 residues. CDR1 and CDR2 from the germline V gene are SGHVS and FQNEAQ. The trim removed 3 bases at V and 6 bases at J, leaving 0 bases unmatched. The CDR3 bases are TGTGCCAGCAGCTTGGGACTAGCGGCCGGGGAGCTGTTTTTT. It specifies CASSLGLAAGELFF.

The chain couples TRBV18 to TRBJ1-4; 10 bases are a match to TRBD1. Germline trimming cut 2 bases from V and 8 bases from J; bases unmatched to any gene: 8. This CDR3 has 16 residues. CDR1 is KGHSH, CDR2 LQKENI, per germline. CDR3 protein: CASSPSSGTGVEKLFF. Written as DNA, the CDR3 is TGTGCCAGCTCACCATCCTCCGGGACAGGGGTAGAAAAACTGTTTTTT.

The V and J genes are TRBV5-1 and TRBJ2-7; tentative D call: TRBD1 (7 bases). CDR3 length: 16 residues. From germline, CDR1 is SGHRS and CDR2 YFSETQ. The V end was cut by 4 bases, the J end by 2 bases, with 19 bases between. The CDR3 DNA sequence: TGCGCCAGCAGCCGGGGAGGCAGGGGGACGACCTACGAGCAGTACTTC. Translating gives CASSRGGRGTTYEQYF.

This sequence joins TRBV5-8 and TRBJ2-5; 12 bases map to TRBD2. V was pared by 0 bases and J by 5 bases, with 8 bases of the junction left unmatched. Per the germline V gene, CDR1 is SGHTS and CDR2 is YDEGEE. The CDR3 is 17 amino acids. DNA of the CDR3: TGTGCCAGCAGCTTGGGACTAGCGGGAGCCCTGAGTGAGACCCAGTACTTC. This translates into CASSLGLAGALSETQYF.

In its sample, this clone was seen once. The chain has TRBV27 and TRBJ2-7; TRBD2 matches at 14 bases. This CDR3 spans 15 amino acids. Germline V gene data show CDR1 as MNHEY and CDR2 as SMNVEV (reference sequence). With V trimmed by 5 bases and J by 4 bases, 4 bases remained unmatched. Written as DNA, the CDR3 is TGTGCCAGCAGTCCGCGGACTAGCGGGAGGTACGAGCAGTACTTC. Its translation is CASSPRTSGRYEQYF.

The chain combines TRBV19 with TRBJ2-3, with a tentative D call TRBD2 (7 bases). This CDR3 is built from 13 residues. The V gene's germline CDR1 is LNHDA and CDR2 SQIVND (reference sequence). V lost 6 bases, J lost 6 bases, and 13 bases lay in between. In DNA form, the CDR3 reads TGTGCCAGTAGAGGGGGAGGGCCGGATACGCAGTATTTT. It translates to CASRGGGPDTQYF.

The V gene is TRBV5-4, the J gene TRBJ2-1; D is uncertain. Germline lookup yields CDR1 SGHNT and CDR2 YYREEE (reference sequence). Trimming took off 0 bases at V and 4 bases at J, with 5 bases between the two ends. The CDR3 sequence is 13 residues long. CDR3 loop: CASSLGQYNEQFF. CDR3 DNA sequence: TGTGCCAGCAGCTTGGGGCAGTACAATGAGCAGTTCTTC.

The CDR3 sequence is CASSLAAFTDTQYF. The CDR3 region has the DNA TGTGCCAGCAGCCTGGCGGCATTCACAGATACGCAGTATTTT. The J gene is TRBJ2-3, the V gene TRBV7-9; D is ambiguous. Deletions cut 5 bases from V and 2 bases from J, with 11 bases between. The length of the CDR3 is 14 residues. Germline values: CDR1 SEHNR, CDR2 FQNEAQ (reference sequence).

This chain links TRBV27 with TRBJ2-7; TRBD1 aligns across 9 bases. V lost 6 bases and J lost 3; bases outside the gene matches: 6. CDR1 is MNHEY and CDR2 is SMNVEV in the germline V gene (reference sequence). The CDR3 length is 14 residues. The CDR3 loop reads CASRGTGSLYEQYF. CDR3 in DNA: TGTGCCAGCAGAGGGACAGGGTCCCTCTACGAGCAGTACTTC.

This sequence joins TRBV9 and TRBJ2-1, with 9 bases aligning to TRBD2. Trimming removed 2 bases from V and 3 bases from J; junction bases left unmatched: 3. In germline, CDR1 is SGDLS, CDR2 YYNGEE. The CDR3 is made up of 15 amino acids. The DNA of the CDR3 is TGTGCCAGCAGCGTCACTAGCGGGTTCTACAATGAGCAGTTCTTC. It yields the protein CASSVTSGFYNEQFF.

The chain links TRBV7-2 to TRBJ2-7; D ambiguous. This CDR3 region has 13 residues. V was cut by 1 base and J by 4 bases, with 8 bases left in between. Per the germline V gene, CDR1 is SGHTA and CDR2 is FQGNSA. The CDR3 spells CASSLERRYEQYF. CDR3 bases: TGTGCCAGCAGCTTAGAACGCAGGTACGAGCAGTACTTC.

V and J are TRBV30 and TRBJ2-1; 9 bases line up with TRBD2. V shed 0 bases and J 2 bases; nucleotides not matched to a gene: 5. The length of the CDR3 is 16 residues. Germline values: CDR1 GTSNPN, CDR2 SVGIG (reference sequence). The CDR3 sequence is CAWSVRLAGPYNEQFF. The DNA of the CDR3 is TGTGCCTGGAGTGTACGTCTAGCGGGACCCTACAATGAGCAGTTCTTC.

The genes are TRBV2 and TRBJ2-2, with D uncertain. The CDR3 consists of 15 residues. V was pared by 2 bases and J by 4 bases, with 11 bases between. Germline assignment: CDR1 SNHLY and CDR2 FYNNEI. CDR3 sequence reads: CASSEWAGRTGELFF. CDR3 nucleotides: TGTGCCAGCAGTGAATGGGCAGGTCGCACCGGGGAGCTGTTTTTT.

This sequence joins TRBV7-2 and TRBJ2-5, with 9 bases matching TRBD2. The CDR3 loop spans 16 amino acids. Germline V lookup: CDR1 SGHTA, CDR2 FQGNSA. The ends lost 5 bases at V and 5 bases at J; junction bases unmatched: 12. Written as DNA, the CDR3 is TGTGCCAGCAGCCCTAAGAGGTTAGCGGGAGTCGAGACCCAGTACTTC. Translating it yields CASSPKRLAGVETQYF.

The V gene is TRBV20-1, the J gene TRBJ1-1; D call uncertain. Germline values: CDR1 DFQATT, CDR2 SNEGSKA (reference sequence). Trimming stripped 4 bases from V and 5 bases from J, with 8 bases between. The CDR3 length is 11 residues. The DNA for the CDR3 is TGCAGTGCTACGGGTTGGACTGAAGCTTTCTTT. Its translation: CSATGWTEAFF.

DNA for the CDR3: TGCGCCAGCAGCTTCCCAGACTACGAGCAGTACTTC. Encoded protein: CASSFPDYEQYF. The chain joins TRBV5-1 to TRBJ2-7; D call uncertain. Between the trimmed V and J ends, which lost 2 bases and 3 bases, there was a span of 6 bases. CDR3 length: 12 amino acids. From germline, CDR1 is SGHRS and CDR2 YFSETQ.

This clone was counted only a few times. The gene calls are TRBV30 and TRBJ1-5; unclear D gene. Deletions cut 3 bases from V and 2 bases from J, with 11 bases between. The CDR3 length is 14 residues. CDR1 and CDR2 (germline): GTSNPN, SVGIG (reference sequence). The CDR3 reads CAWRDVGGNQPQHF. The CDR3 DNA reads TGTGCCTGGAGGGACGTCGGGGGCAATCAGCCCCAGCATTTT.

The V call is TRBV29-1, the J call TRBJ2-3; 7 bases match TRBD2. The CDR3 sequence is 13 residues long. V trimming: 3 bases; J trimming: 6 bases; junction bases outside the gene matches: 6. CDR1 is SQVTM and CDR2 is ANQGSEA in the germline V gene. The CDR3 nucleotides are TGCAGCGTTGAGGGGAGGGTTGGCGATACGCAGTATTTT. Protein product: CSVEGRVGDTQYF.

The V call is TRBV4-1, the J call TRBJ2-3; 7 nucleotides match TRBD2. The V gene end was trimmed by 2 bases and the J gene end by 0 bases; junction bases not matched to a gene: 11. The CDR3 is 18 amino acids. Germline V CDR1 and CDR2: MGHRA, YSYEKL. CDR3 residues: CASSQYWGQAGSTDTQYF. As DNA, the CDR3 is TGCGCCAGCAGCCAATATTGGGGCCAAGCGGGAAGCACAGATACGCAGTATTTT.

The chain uses TRBV28 and TRBJ1-2; possible D gene TRBD1, 5 bases. There are 10 residues in the CDR3. V was pared by 9 bases and J by 8 bases, with 10 bases between. CDR1 is MDHEN, CDR2 SYDVKM, per germline. In nucleotides, the CDR3 is TGTGCCAGGTCAGGGCTCGGCTACACCTTC. Its translation: CARSGLGYTF.

The V call is TRBV5-6, the J call TRBJ2-1; 7 bases line up with TRBD2. The length of the CDR3 is 16 residues. V trimming: 0 bases; J trimming: 8 bases; junction bases outside the gene matches: 11. Germline CDR1 and CDR2: SGHDT and YYEEEE. For the CDR3, the DNA is TGTGCCAGCAGCTTGGGGGCTAGCGGACATTATGATGAGCAGTTCTTC. Protein sequence: CASSLGASGHYDEQFF.

The gene calls are TRBV28 and TRBJ2-1; a possible D gene is TRBD2 (6 bases). From germline, CDR1 is MDHEN and CDR2 SYDVKM. The V end lost 5 bases, the J end lost 1 base, and 15 bases lay between the germline ends. The CDR3 is made up of 16 amino acids. DNA of the CDR3: TGTGCCAGCAGTCGAGCAGGGACTCGGTCCTACAATGAGCAGTTCTTC. It yields the protein CASSRAGTRSYNEQFF.

The V and J genes are TRBV15 and TRBJ2-2; D possibly corresponds to TRBD1 (8 bases). The V end was cut by 7 bases, the J end by 3 bases, with 12 bases between. This CDR3 has 14 amino acids. CDR1 is LNHNV, CDR2 YYDKDF, per germline (reference sequence). The CDR3 is CATNRGGDTGELFF. Here the CDR3 DNA reads TGTGCCACCAACAGGGGGGGGGACACCGGGGAGCTGTTTTTT.

This rearrangement joins TRBV4-2 to TRBJ1-5, with 8 bases identical to TRBD1. CDR3 length equals 15 residues. V shed 1 base and J 4 bases; nucleotides not matched to a gene: 3. CDR1 and CDR2 from the germline V gene are LGHNA and YNFKEQ. CDR3 sequence reads: CASSQVHRGNQPQHF. The CDR3 region has the DNA TGTGCCAGCAGCCAAGTTCACAGGGGGAATCAGCCCCAGCATTTT.

The chain recombines TRBV28 with TRBJ1-5; 10 bases agree with TRBD1. The length of the CDR3 is 15 residues. Trimming cost V 7 bases and J 4 bases; bases outside gene matches: 7. Germline values: CDR1 MDHEN, CDR2 SYDVKM. CDR3 coding DNA: TGTGCCAGCAATATAGACAGGGGGCGAAATCAGCCCCAGCATTTT. It codes for CASNIDRGRNQPQHF. Using reference TRBV28 and TRBJ1-5 for the parts outside the CDR3, the full variable domain is DVKVTQSSRYLVKRTGEKVFLECVQDMDHENMFWYRQDPGLGLRLIYFSYDVKMKEKGDIPEGYSVSREKKERFSLILESASTNQTSMYLCASNIDRGRNQPQHFGDGTRLSIL.

The gene calls are TRBV7-2 and TRBJ2-3, with D perhaps TRBD1 (6 bases). The CDR3 extends over 16 amino acids. Trimming removed 4 bases at V and 0 bases at J, with 14 bases between. In germline, CDR1 is SGHTA, CDR2 FQGNSA. As DNA, the CDR3 is TGTGCCAGCAGCTCTTTAACAGGGATTAGCACAGATACGCAGTATTTT. Amino acid sequence: CASSSLTGISTDTQYF.

J is TRBJ2-7 and V is TRBV4-1, with D perhaps TRBD2 (6 bases). The CDR3 loop spans 15 amino acids. The germline V gene has CDR1 MGHRA and CDR2 YSYEKL. Trimming stripped 3 bases from V and 2 bases from J, with 14 bases between. CDR3 protein: CASSHPTRKPYEQYF. The CDR3, as DNA: TGCGCCAGCAGCCATCCGACTAGGAAGCCCTACGAGCAGTACTTC.